These T cell receptor beta chains were read from a single sample in a study of cytomegalovirus exposure and HLA in healthy donors. The data were produced by immunoSEQ multiplex PCR, yet TCRdb's version contains in-frame clones alone and is incomplete. The data contain just over 200,000 clones, 70% of them singletons. Sequenced sample: PBMCs. Receptors originate from a man between 40 and 49 years old in good health and CMV-seropositive. The CDR3 runs from the conserved cysteine through the conserved F or W. D genes are given only for firm matches. Only part of the rows carry a size: once, few, many, or a class if the clone is expanded.

D gene	clone size	V gene	J gene	CDR3 protein	CDR3 DNA
TRBD2	-	TRBV6-1	TRBJ2-5	CASSGAGGDKETQYF	TGTGCCAGCAGTGGGGCGGGGGGGGACAAAGAGACCCAGTACTTC
TRBD1	-	TRBV28	TRBJ2-2	CASSTRQGLAGELFF	TGTGCCAGCAGTACCCGACAGGGGTTAGCCGGGGAGCTGTTTTTT
TRBD2	once	TRBV19	TRBJ2-2	CASSIPLPGGTGELFF	TGTGCCAGTAGTATCCCGCTACCGGGAGGCACCGGGGAGCTGTTTTTT
TRBD1	-	TRBV28	TRBJ2-7	CASSLPGGQGREQYF	TGTGCCAGCAGTTTGCCTGGGGGACAGGGTCGCGAGCAGTACTTC
TRBD1	-	TRBV29-1	TRBJ2-7	CSARTGGVNEQYF	TGCAGCGCTCGGACAGGGGGCGTCAACGAGCAGTACTTC
-	once	TRBV11-2	TRBJ2-7	CASSLERWGEQYF	TGTGCCAGCAGCTTAGAACGCTGGGGCGAGCAGTACTTC
TRBD1	-	TRBV10-3	TRBJ2-1	CAISVNTGESYNEQFF	TGTGCCATCAGTGTTAACACAGGGGAATCCTACAATGAGCAGTTCTTC
TRBD1	-	TRBV7-7	TRBJ1-3	CASSLAQGAGNTIYF	TGTGCCAGCAGCTTAGCACAGGGGGCTGGAAACACCATATATTTT
-	few	TRBV6-5	TRBJ1-5	CASSPAGVNQPQHF	TGTGCCAGCAGCCCCGCGGGGGTCAATCAGCCCCAGCATTTT
-	-	TRBV5-4	TRBJ1-1	CASSQDRGPPSRF	TGCGCCAGCAGCCAAGATCGGGGTCCTCCGTCTCGCTTT
-	few	TRBV5-8	TRBJ2-6	CASSPGVSGANVLTF	TGTGCCAGCAGCCCGGGGGTATCTGGGGCCAACGTCCTGACTTTC
-	once	TRBV27	TRBJ1-5	CASRTVRGRNQPQHF	TGTGCCAGCAGAACAGTACGAGGGCGGAATCAGCCCCAGCATTTT
-	-	TRBV5-4	TRBJ2-3	CASSLPPGQGDTQYF	TGTGCCAGCAGCTTGCCCCCAGGCCAGGGGGATACGCAGTATTTT
-	-	TRBV28	TRBJ2-7	CASTEISGLDEQYF	TGTGCCAGCACCGAGATATCTGGTTTAGACGAGCAGTACTTC
-	-	TRBV6-6	TRBJ2-7	CASSYSIRVDHYEQYF	TGTGCCAGCAGTTACTCGATCAGGGTGGATCACTACGAGCAGTACTTC
-	-	TRBV11-3	TRBJ2-1	CASSLGGGLEQFF	TGTGCCAGCAGCTTAGGTGGAGGGCTTGAGCAGTTCTTC